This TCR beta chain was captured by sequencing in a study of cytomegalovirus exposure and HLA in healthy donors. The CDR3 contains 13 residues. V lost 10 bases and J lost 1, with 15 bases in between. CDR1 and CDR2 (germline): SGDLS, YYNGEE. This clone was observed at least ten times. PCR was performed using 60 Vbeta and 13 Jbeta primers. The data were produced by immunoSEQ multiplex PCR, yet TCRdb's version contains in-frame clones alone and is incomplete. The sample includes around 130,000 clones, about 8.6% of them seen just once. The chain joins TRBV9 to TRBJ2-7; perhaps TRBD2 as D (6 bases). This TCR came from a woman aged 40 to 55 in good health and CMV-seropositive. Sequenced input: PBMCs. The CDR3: CASSRDFSYEQYF. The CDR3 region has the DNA TGTGCCTCCTCCCGGGACTTTTCCTACGAGCAGTACTTC.